Sequencing of this T cell receptor (beta chain) was carried out in a study of cytomegalovirus exposure and HLA in healthy donors. General observations from the study: Analysis was carried out at a later point, and it linked a missense DCLRE1C variant to TCR beta V- and J-gene trimming. It was assumed in the presence/absence analyses that sequencing depth was roughly uniform across donors.

V gave up 2 bases and J gave up 2 bases, with 22 bases separating them. The CDR3 extends over 18 amino acids. CDR1 MNHEY and CDR2 SMNVEV come from the germline V gene (reference sequence). 60 Vbeta and 13 Jbeta primers were used in PCR. Generated by immunoSEQ multiplex PCR, the TCRdb table keeps only in-frame clones and is missing some. In the table there are about 300,000 clones, roughly 90% of which are singletons. Points on this clone: Its antigen is unidentified.

The receptor was isolated from a man aged 35-49 years in good health and CMV-seropositive. The sequenced sample was PBMCs. This chain uses TRBV27 with TRBJ2-7, with D possibly being TRBD1 (7 bases). CDR3 in DNA: TGTGCCAGCAGTTTAAGGGGGCTCCATCTAGCGACTCCCTACGAGCAGTACTTC. This encodes CASSLRGLHLATPYEQYF.